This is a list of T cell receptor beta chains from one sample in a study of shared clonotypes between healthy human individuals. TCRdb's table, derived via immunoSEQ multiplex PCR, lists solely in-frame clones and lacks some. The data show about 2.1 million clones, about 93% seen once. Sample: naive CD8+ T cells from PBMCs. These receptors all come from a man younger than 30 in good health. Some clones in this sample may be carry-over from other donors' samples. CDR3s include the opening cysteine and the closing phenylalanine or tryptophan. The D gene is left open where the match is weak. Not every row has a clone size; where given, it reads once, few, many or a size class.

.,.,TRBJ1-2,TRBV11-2,TGTGCCAGCAGCTTAGAGGTGGGATCTAACTATGGCTACACCTTC,CASSLEVGSNYGYTF
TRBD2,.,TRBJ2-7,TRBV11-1,TGTGCCAGCAGCTGGGGCGGGAGCTCCTACGAGCAGTACTTC,CASSWGGSSYEQYF
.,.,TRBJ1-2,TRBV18,TGTGCCAGCTCGCCACCCCGGGGTGCAGCGAACTATGGCTACACCTTC,CASSPPRGAANYGYTF
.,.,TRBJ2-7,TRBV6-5,TGTGCCAGCAGTGGGGACTTCCAGGCCCACGAGCAGTACTTC,CASSGDFQAHEQYF
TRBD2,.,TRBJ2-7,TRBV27,TGTGCCAGCAGACCCCGAGGGACTAGATCTCGAGAGCAGTACTTC,CASRPRGTRSREQYF
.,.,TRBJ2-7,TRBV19,TGTGCCAGTAGTAACGATATTGAGGGGGAGGAAGACTACGAGCAGTACTTC,CASSNDIEGEEDYEQYF
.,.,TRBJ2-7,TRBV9,TGTGCCAGCAGCTCACCATACTCCTACGAGCAGTACTTC,CASSSPYSYEQYF
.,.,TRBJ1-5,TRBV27,TGTGCCAGCAGTTTAACTAGGGGTAGCAATCAGCCCCAGCATTTT,CASSLTRGSNQPQHF
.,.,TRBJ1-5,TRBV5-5,TGTGCCAGCAGCTGGGACGGGAATCAGCCCCAGCATTTT,CASSWDGNQPQHF
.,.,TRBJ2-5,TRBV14,TGTGCCAGCAGCCCCTTTCGCCAGGAGACCCAGTACTTC,CASSPFRQETQYF
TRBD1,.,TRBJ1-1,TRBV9,TGTGCCAGCAGCGCCTTCGGACAGGGGGCGGGCACTGAAGCTTTCTTT,CASSAFGQGAGTEAFF
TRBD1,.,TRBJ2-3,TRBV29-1,TGCAGCGTACCGGGACAGAGAAGCACAGATACGCAGTATTTT,CSVPGQRSTDTQYF
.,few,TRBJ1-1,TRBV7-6,TGTGCCAGCAGCTTAACAGAGAACACTGAAGCTTTCTTT,CASSLTENTEAFF
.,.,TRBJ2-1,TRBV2,TGTGCCAGCAGTCCTGACAACCGGCAGTTCTTC,CASSPDNRQFF
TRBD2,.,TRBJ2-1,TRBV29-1,TGCAGCGTGCCGGTGTTAGCGGGAGAGGAGTTCTTC,CSVPVLAGEEFF
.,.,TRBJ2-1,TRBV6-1,TGTGCCAGCAGTGAAGCGCGAGGCCATGAGCAGTTCTTC,CASSEARGHEQFF
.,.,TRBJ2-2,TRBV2,TGTGCCAGCATTGACAGGTCTAGACATAACACCGGGGAGCTGTTTTTT,CASIDRSRHNTGELFF
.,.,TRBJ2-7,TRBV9,TGTGCCAGCAGCCCCCAACGGAGTACTTGGGACGAGCAGTACTTC,CASSPQRSTWDEQYF
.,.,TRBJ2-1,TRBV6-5,TGTGCCAGCAGTTACTCCCGGGATTTTACCTACAATGAGCAGTTCTTC,CASSYSRDFTYNEQFF
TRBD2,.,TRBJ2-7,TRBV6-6,TGTGCCAGCGGGGGACTAGTAGCTTATAACTACGAGCAGTACTTC,CASGGLVAYNYEQYF
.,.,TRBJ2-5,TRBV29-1,TGCAGTGGAGCGGCCAGGCCCCAAGAGACCCAGTACTTC,CSGAARPQETQYF
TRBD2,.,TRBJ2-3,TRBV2,TGTGCCAACAAGCGGGGAAGCACAGATACGCAGTATTTT,CANKRGSTDTQYF